This T cell receptor (beta chain) comes out of a study of blood T cells in healthy people across ages. Whole-study findings and limits: It was held that the diversity estimates obtained from one million T cells were underestimates.

This clonotype showed up just a few times. Its antigen is as yet unknown. The second PCR ran roughly 6 to 11 cycles with a sample-barcoded 5' primer and J-beta primers. One entry per CDR3 protein, called by TCRdb with MiXCR from the 5' RACE reads. Altogether roughly 2 million distinct CDR3 sequences are present, 49% being singletons, with the ten largest covering over 2%. The V and J ends lost 4 bases and 1 base respectively, with 7 bases between them. In germline, CDR1 is MRHNA, CDR2 SNTAGT. There are 13 residues in the CDR3. The rearrangement joins TRBV6-4 to TRBJ1-1; D possibly corresponds to TRBD1 (5 bases). Sequenced: blood. The TCR was taken from a woman aged 40 to 49 in good health. For the CDR3, the DNA is TGTGCCAGCAGTGGACAGCCGAACACTGAAGCTTTCTTT. Residues: CASSGQPNTEAFF.